These 21 T cell receptor beta chains were sequenced from one sample in a study of Graves' ophthalmopathy and Graves' hyperthyroidism. RNA transcripts were the template, and TCR beta CDR3 regions were amplified from them. First-round RT-PCR relied on HTBI primers, and a second-round multiplex PCR came next. TCRdb itself ran the multiplex PCR reads through MiXCR, one entry per CDR3 protein. The sample yields 1 million to 1.3 million distinct CDR3 sequences, around a third seen once. Sequences were obtained from peripheral blood or thyroid tissue (not recorded which). The source is an adult man with Graves' hyperthyroidism.

The rearrangement joins TRBV6-6 to TRBJ1-5, with TRBD1 matching 7 bases. CDR1 and CDR2 (germline): MNHNY, SVGAGI (reference sequence). There are 16 residues in the CDR3. With V trimmed by 6 bases and J by 0 bases, 8 bases remained unmatched. The CDR3, as DNA: TGTGCCAGCAGCTCGGGACAGCCCTATAGCAATCAGCCCCAGCATTTT. Protein: CASSSGQPYSNQPQHF.

The table lists this clonotype with a few counts. This could be a read error, since a much larger clone is one nucleotide away. V usage is TRBV7-6 and J usage is TRBJ2-7, with 11 positions matching TRBD1. V lost 5 bases and J lost 3; bases outside the gene matches: 3. CDR3 length equals 14 residues. Germline V gene lookup returns CDR1 SGHVS and CDR2 FNYEAQ. CDR3 in amino acids: CASSKGQGVYEQYF. The CDR3 region has the DNA TGTGCCAGCAGCAAGGGACAGGGGGTCTACGAGCAGTACTTC. The whole variable domain, filled in from reference TRBV7-6 and TRBJ2-7, reads GAGVSQSPRYKVTKRGQDVALRCDPISGHVSLYWYRQALGQGPEFLTYFNYEAQQDKSGLPNDRFSAERPEGSISTLTIQRTEQRDSAMYRCASSKGQGVYEQYFGPGTRLTVT.

This clonotype has at least ten counts. The DNA of the CDR3 is TGCAGCGTCGGACAGACGAAGGACTATGGCTACACCTTC. Translating it yields CSVGQTKDYGYTF. The V gene is TRBV29-1, the J gene TRBJ1-2, with D possibly matching TRBD1 (6 bases). CDR3 length equals 13 residues. Deletions cut 6 bases from V and 3 bases from J, with 14 bases between. Per the germline V gene, CDR1 is SQVTM and CDR2 is ANQGSEA. Looking up the rest from reference TRBV29-1 and TRBJ1-2 gives the full variable domain: SAVISQKPSRDICQRGTSLTIQCQVDSQVTMMFWYRQQPGQSLTLIATANQGSEATYESGFVIDKFPISRPNLTFSTLTVSNMSPEDSSIYLCSVGQTKDYGYTFGSGTRLTVV.

The CDR3 loop is CASSHKTGLSSYNSPLHF. CDR3 DNA sequence: TGCGCCAGCAGCCATAAGACAGGCCTAAGCTCCTATAATTCACCCCTCCACTTT. This chain connects TRBV4-3 to TRBJ1-6; the D gene is possibly TRBD1 (6 bases). The germline V gene has CDR1 LGHNA and CDR2 YSLEER. The CDR3 contains 18 residues. Trimming pared 3 bases from V and 0 bases from J, leaving 15 bases between.

This rearrangement joins TRBV7-6 to TRBJ2-5, with D possibly matching TRBD1 (6 bases). Trimming cost V 5 bases and J 5 bases, with 15 bases left between them. CDR3 size: 14 residues. The germline V gene encodes CDR1 SGHVS and CDR2 FNYEAQ. The chain's CDR3 is CASSARDTEETQYF. CDR3 nucleotide sequence: TGTGCCAGCAGCGCCCGGGACACTGAGGAGACCCAGTACTTC. Variable domain in full (rest from reference TRBV7-6 and TRBJ2-5): GAGVSQSPRYKVTKRGQDVALRCDPISGHVSLYWYRQALGQGPEFLTYFNYEAQQDKSGLPNDRFSAERPEGSISTLTIQRTEQRDSAMYRCASSARDTEETQYFGPGTRLLVL.

This rearrangement joins TRBV4-1 to TRBJ1-1; TRBD1 is a possible D gene (5 bases). Germline lookup yields CDR1 MGHRA and CDR2 YSYEKL. The CDR3 is 15 amino acids. The V and J ends lost 1 base and 5 bases respectively, with 14 bases between them. The CDR3 nucleotides are TGCGCCAGCAGCCAAGTCGGGGCCCGAATTACTGAAGCTTTCTTT. Translation gives CASSQVGARITEAFF.

The rearrangement uses TRBV20-1 and TRBJ1-2, with D possibly matching TRBD1 (5 bases). Germline V gives CDR1 DFQATT, CDR2 SNEGSKA (reference sequence). The CDR3 sequence is 11 residues long. Here the CDR3 reads CSADRNYGYTF. CDR3 in DNA: TGCAGCGCCGACAGAAACTATGGCTACACCTTC.

The chain recombines TRBV20-1 with TRBJ2-2; 8 bases fit TRBD2. The CDR3 has 12 residues. The V gene's germline CDR1 is DFQATT and CDR2 SNEGSKA (reference sequence). Trimming removed 6 bases from V and 5 bases from J; junction bases left unmatched: 2. Here the CDR3 DNA reads TGCAGTGCCGGCGGGGGGACCGGGGAGCTGTTTTTT. Amino acids: CSAGGGTGELFF.

There are many counts of this clonotype. The chain has TRBV2 and TRBJ1-3; D uncertain. The CDR3 is made up of 17 amino acids. The ends were cut back, 2 bases at V and 4 bases at J, with 18 bases in the middle. Germline values: CDR1 SNHLY, CDR2 FYNNEI. Here the CDR3 reads CASSESPSRTRGNTIYF. The CDR3 coding sequence is TGTGCCAGCAGTGAATCCCCTTCCCGAACGCGGGGAAACACCATATATTTT. The complete variable domain, with remaining parts taken from reference TRBV2 and TRBJ1-3, reads EPEVTQTPSHQVTQMGQEVILRCVPISNHLYFYWYRQILGQKVEFLVSFYNNEISEKSEIFDDQFSVERPDGSNFTLKIRSTKLEDSAMYFCASSESPSRTRGNTIYFGEGSWLTVV.

This clonotype was observed many times. The V gene is TRBV28, the J gene TRBJ2-7, with 7 nucleotides matching TRBD2. V dropped 5 bases and J dropped 7; count of bases not matched to a gene: 2. This CDR3 contains 11 residues. Germline assignment: CDR1 MDHEN and CDR2 SYDVKM. CDR3 in amino acids: CASSRAGEQYF. The CDR3 DNA is TGTGCCAGCAGTCGAGCGGGGGAGCAGTACTTC.

The chain has TRBV12-3 or TRBV12-4 and TRBJ2-7; D is ambiguous. The V gene lost 8 bases and the J gene lost 2 bases, with 16 bases spanning the gap. This CDR3 is built from 14 residues. The CDR3 loop reads CASLRAGATYEQYF. CDR3 nucleotides: TGTGCCAGCCTCCGTGCAGGAGCTACCTACGAGCAGTACTTC.

The chain combines TRBV4-1 with TRBJ1-6; no definite D call. Germline-derived CDR1 and CDR2 are MGHRA and YSYEKL. The CDR3 has 16 residues. V was clipped by 0 bases and J by 5 bases, with 11 bases between them. CDR3 coding DNA: TGCGCCAGCAGCCAAGAGAGACACAGAGATAATTCACCCCTCCACTTT. This sequence encodes CASSQERHRDNSPLHF.

This clonotype was recorded once. V usage is TRBV2 and J usage is TRBJ1-5, with unresolved D. V was clipped by 7 bases and J by 14 bases, with 18 bases between them. The CDR3 sequence is 12 residues long. Germline values: CDR1 SNHLY, CDR2 FYNNEI. DNA of the CDR3: TGTGCCAGCAAGGTCGAGACTACCACCGAGCATTTT. This codes for CASKVETTTEHF.

The chain has TRBV7-2 and TRBJ1-1; 7 nucleotides align to TRBD1. V lost 2 bases and J lost 6; bases outside the gene matches: 18. Germline V lookup: CDR1 SGHTA, CDR2 FQGNSA. This CDR3 comprises 18 residues. In DNA form, the CDR3 reads TGTGCCAGCAGCTTACTCAGCCGACAGGGACGCGTTAGGGCTGAAGCTTTCTTT. Translating gives CASSLLSRQGRVRAEAFF.

CDR3 DNA sequence: TGTGCCAGCAGTTTAGGAGCGGAGATGTCCTACGAGCAGTACTTC. This gives the protein CASSLGAEMSYEQYF. This chain connects TRBV28 to TRBJ2-7, with TRBD2 as a possible D gene (5 bases). CDR3 size: 15 residues. Trimming pared 2 bases from V and 1 base from J, leaving 12 bases between. Germline lookup yields CDR1 MDHEN and CDR2 SYDVKM.

For this clonotype: A much larger clone is a single base away; this may be a read error. V is TRBV12-3 or TRBV12-4 and J is TRBJ2-7; the match to TRBD1 covers 7 bases. This CDR3 spans 13 amino acids. CDR3 residues: CVSSLGQADPGNF. The DNA for the CDR3 is TGTGTCAGCAGTTTAGGACAGGCAGATCCCGGCAACTTC.

This rearrangement joins TRBV6-1 to TRBJ1-5, with 10 bases fitting TRBD1. Per germline, CDR1 MNHNS and CDR2 SASEGT. V gave up 8 bases and J gave up 7 bases; unmatched junction bases: 14. The CDR3 has 16 amino acids. CDR3 protein: CASETGTGVVRQPQHF. CDR3 DNA sequence: TGTGCCAGCGAGACCGGGACAGGGGTGGTTAGGCAGCCCCAGCATTTT.

The chain joins TRBV11-2 to TRBJ1-3, with 7 positions matching TRBD1. The V segment lost 4 bases and the J segment 4 bases; nucleotides outside the gene matches: 7. Looked up from germline, CDR1 is SGHAT and CDR2 is FQNNGV. The CDR3 length is 15 residues. CDR3 loop: CASSSTRGQGNTIYF. The CDR3 DNA sequence: TGTGCCAGCAGCTCCACGAGGGGACAGGGAAACACCATATATTTT.

This clonotype was observed many times. The V and J genes are TRBV15 and TRBJ1-4; D perhaps matches TRBD1 (5 bases). Trimming cost V 5 bases and J 7 bases, with 17 bases left between them. This CDR3 has 15 amino acids. Germline V gene sequence: CDR1 LNHNV, CDR2 YYDKDF (reference sequence). CDR3 DNA: TGTGCCACCAGCGAGCCGGGGGGAGACTCTGAAAAACTGTTTTTT. Protein sequence: CATSEPGGDSEKLFF.

This clonotype showed up just a few times. The chain uses TRBV7-9 and TRBJ2-5; a possible D gene is TRBD1 (7 bases). Trimming took 6 bases from V and 2 from J, leaving 13 bases between them. The length of the CDR3 is 14 residues. Germline V CDR1 and CDR2: SEHNR, FQNEAQ (reference sequence). CDR3 protein: CASRAGTVQETQYF. The CDR3 nucleotides read TGTGCCAGCAGGGCGGGGACAGTACAAGAGACCCAGTACTTC. Full variable domain (outside the CDR3, taken from reference TRBV7-9 and TRBJ2-5): DTGVSQNPRHKITKRGQNVTFRCDPISEHNRLYWYRQTLGQGPEFLTYFQNEAQLEKSRLLSDRFSAERPKGSFSTLEIQRTEQGDSAMYLCASRAGTVQETQYFGPGTRLLVL.

The chain links TRBV4-1 to TRBJ1-2; 9 nucleotides line up with TRBD1. In germline, CDR1 is MGHRA, CDR2 YSYEKL. CDR3 length: 13 amino acids. V was pared by 5 bases and J by 8 bases, with 6 bases of the junction left unmatched. CDR3 DNA sequence: TGCGCCAGCAGCGGGACAGGGTTTGGAGGCTACACCTTC. It yields the protein CASSGTGFGGYTF.